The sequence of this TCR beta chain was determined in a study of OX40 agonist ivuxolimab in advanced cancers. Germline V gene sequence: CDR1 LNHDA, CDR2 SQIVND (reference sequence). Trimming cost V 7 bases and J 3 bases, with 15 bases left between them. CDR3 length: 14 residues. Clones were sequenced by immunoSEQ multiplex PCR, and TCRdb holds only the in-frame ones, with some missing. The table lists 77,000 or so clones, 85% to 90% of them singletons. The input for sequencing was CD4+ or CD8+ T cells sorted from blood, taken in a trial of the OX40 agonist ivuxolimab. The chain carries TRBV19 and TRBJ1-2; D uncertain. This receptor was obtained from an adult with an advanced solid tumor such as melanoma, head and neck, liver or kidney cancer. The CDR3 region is CASNPGLQDYGYTF. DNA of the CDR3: TGTGCCAGTAACCCCGGTCTGCAGGACTATGGCTACACCTTC.